Reported below is one TCR beta chain. The antigen is unknown. This specimen belongs to a study of beta chain features in type 1 diabetes. Isolated RNA was reverse transcribed in full, so expressed TCRB transcripts were sequenced. The read count averaged approximately 3.5 million across naive, central memory and regulatory T cell samples. Data came from immunoSEQ multiplex PCR; TCRdb stores just in-frame clones and leaves some out. The sample lists about 230,000 clones, 9.6% occurring once. Donors contributed one heparinised blood draw apiece, averaging approximately 0.12 L. The germline V gene has CDR1 MNHNY and CDR2 SVGAGI (reference sequence). This CDR3 spans 13 amino acids. V was pared by 11 bases and J by 0 bases, with 13 bases between. Findings and caveats of the study: TCRB CDR3s from Type 1 diabetes patients were moderately but significantly shorter in all four CD4+ subsets. Whether HLA type influences TCRB rearrangement remained unresolved here.

Input material: naive CD4+ T cells from blood. This clonotype was sampled from a woman aged 18-29 years in good health. The rearrangement links TRBV6-6 to TRBJ1-1; TRBD1 is a possible D gene (5 bases). The CDR3 protein is CAGGTDLNTEAFF. The CDR3 region has the DNA TGTGCCGGCGGGACGGATTTGAACACTGAAGCTTTCTTT.